Listed here are 17 T cell receptor beta chains from one sample, sequenced in a study of T cell repertoires in cytomegalovirus infection. TCRdb itself ran the reads through MiXCR, one entry per CDR3 protein. This sample carries some 400,000 distinct CDR3 sequences, about a sixth of them seen once, and the ten largest clones take around 10%. What was sequenced was PBMCs. Receptors were obtained from a human donor in good health (CMV status not recorded). Some clones in this sample may be carry-over from other donors' samples.

This clonotype was counted between two and nine times. The CDR3 coding sequence is TGCAGTGCAGAGACAGGGCTGACCTACGAGCAGTACTTC. Translation: CSAETGLTYEQYF. The J gene is TRBJ2-7, the V gene TRBV20-1; 7 bases line up with TRBD1. Germline V lookup: CDR1 DFQATT, CDR2 SNEGSKA (reference sequence). Trimming removed 6 bases from V and 2 bases from J; junction bases left unmatched: 7. The CDR3 spans 13 residues.

Ten or more counts support this clonotype. The genes are TRBV7-2 and TRBJ1-1; 7 bases match TRBD1. CDR3 length equals 14 residues. Germline lookup yields CDR1 SGHTA and CDR2 FQGNSA. V lost 7 bases and J lost 6; bases outside the gene matches: 11. The CDR3 nucleotides read TGTGCCAGCACCCGGGGAGGACAGGTAGCTGAAGCTTTCTTT. It codes for CASTRGGQVAEAFF.

Remarks on this clonotype: At one boundary the junction diverges from the germline segment, which might be a read error. This chain uses TRBV4-1 with TRBJ1-5, with 8 bases aligning to TRBD1. The germline V gene encodes CDR1 MGHRA and CDR2 YSYEKL. CDR3 length: 16 amino acids. The CDR3 nucleotides read TGCACCAGCAGCCAAGGGTTGCCCAGGGGGCCTCAGCCCCAGCATTTT. It yields the protein CTSSQGLPRGPQPQHF.

This clonotype has more than one count but fewer than ten. V usage is TRBV11-2 and J usage is TRBJ2-7, with a tentative D call TRBD1 (5 bases). Per germline, CDR1 SGHAT and CDR2 FQNNGV. The V and J ends lost 5 bases and 1 base respectively, with 15 bases between them. The CDR3 length is 15 residues. The CDR3 sequence: CASSVRTIRSYEQYF. The DNA of the CDR3 is TGTGCCAGCAGCGTCCGGACAATACGGTCCTACGAGCAGTACTTC.

This clonotype was seen a few times. V is TRBV20-1 and J is TRBJ2-7, with 7 bases matching TRBD2. The CDR3 covers 12 residues. Germline assignment: CDR1 DFQATT and CDR2 SNEGSKA (reference sequence). Germline trimming cut 6 bases from V and 2 bases from J; bases unmatched to any gene: 4. The CDR3 sequence is CSARGVTYEQYF. For the CDR3, the DNA is TGCAGTGCCCGGGGGGTTACCTACGAGCAGTACTTC.

This clonotype has just a few counts. The J gene is TRBJ2-1, the V gene TRBV7-9; D remains unclear. This CDR3 region has 13 residues. The germline V gene encodes CDR1 SEHNR and CDR2 FQNEAQ (reference sequence). The V end was cut by 11 bases, the J end by 0 bases, with 11 bases between. CDR3: CALGWSSYNEQFF. The CDR3 region has the DNA TGTGCCCTTGGGTGGAGCTCCTACAATGAGCAGTTCTTC.

Comment on this clonotype: A junction end diverges from the germline sequence, so it may reflect a read error. This chain links TRBV10-3 with TRBJ2-7, with D possibly matching TRBD1 (6 bases). Germline V gene lookup returns CDR1 ENHRY and CDR2 SYGVKD. This CDR3 comprises 15 residues. Here the CDR3 reads CAIREFQGSSYEQYF. The DNA of the CDR3 is TGTGCCATCAGAGAGTTCCAGGGGTCCTCCTACGAGCAGTACTTC.

The gene calls are TRBV5-1 and TRBJ1-2; 7 nucleotides line up with TRBD1. V dropped 4 bases and J dropped 4; count of bases not matched to a gene: 7. The CDR3 loop spans 14 amino acids. The germline gives CDR1 SGHRS, CDR2 YFSETQ. This chain's CDR3 is CASSVSGTAYGYTF. In nucleotides, the CDR3 is TGCGCCAGCAGCGTATCCGGGACAGCCTATGGCTACACCTTC.

The J gene is TRBJ2-3, the V gene TRBV11-2; D gene unclear. The CDR3 loop spans 18 amino acids. Germline CDR1 is SGHAT and CDR2 is FQNNGV. V was pared by 3 bases and J by 0 bases, with 19 bases between. The CDR3, as DNA: TGTGCCAGCAGCTTCCCCGACGACCCAACCACTAGCACAGATACGCAGTATTTT. The encoded protein is CASSFPDDPTTSTDTQYF.

The rearrangement joins TRBV12-3 or TRBV12-4 to TRBJ1-1; perhaps TRBD1 as D (6 bases). CDR3 size: 16 residues. V shed 6 bases and J shed 3 bases, with 20 bases lying between them. CDR3 protein: CASSPPPETGYTEAFF. The CDR3 DNA reads as TGTGCCAGCAGCCCTCCCCCTGAGACAGGATACACTGAAGCTTTCTTT.

This clonotype was observed a few times. The genes are TRBV7-2 and TRBJ2-3, with D possibly TRBD2 on 5 matching bases. CDR1 is SGHTA and CDR2 is FQGNSA in the germline V gene. CDR3 length equals 14 residues. Trimming stripped 5 bases from V and 4 bases from J, with 13 bases between. CDR3 amino acids: CASSAPSGADTQYF. The CDR3 coding sequence is TGTGCCAGCAGCGCTCCGAGCGGCGCAGATACGCAGTATTTT. The whole variable domain, filled in from reference TRBV7-2 and TRBJ2-3, reads GAGVSQSPSNKVTEKGKDVELRCDPISGHTALYWYRQSLGQGLEFLIYFQGNSAPDKSGLPSDRFSAERTGGSVSTLTIQRTQQEDSAVYLCASSAPSGADTQYFGPGTRLTVL.

The genes are TRBV5-5 and TRBJ2-1, with 8 bases matching TRBD2. The CDR3 sequence is 19 residues long. The V and J ends lost 4 bases and 8 bases, in that order; junction bases with no gene match: 23. In germline, CDR1 is SGHKS, CDR2 YYEKEE (reference sequence). In DNA, the CDR3 is TGTGCCAGCAGCGCCTTCGGGCTACCGGGCGGGGGGACTTGGGATGAGCAGTTCTTC. Residues: CASSAFGLPGGGTWDEQFF.

This clonotype appeared many times. This sequence joins TRBV20-1 and TRBJ2-5; 7 positions match TRBD1. There are 16 residues in the CDR3. Looked up from germline, CDR1 is DFQATT and CDR2 is SNEGSKA (reference sequence). V trimming: 3 bases; J trimming: 1 base; junction bases outside the gene matches: 11. The CDR3 coding sequence is TGCAGTGCTAGTACCACCGGGACAGCAGTCCAAGAGACCCAGTACTTC. This translates into CSASTTGTAVQETQYF.

The chain carries TRBV20-1 and TRBJ2-5, with 12 bases identical to TRBD2. The CDR3 has 17 residues. Germline CDR1 and CDR2: DFQATT and SNEGSKA (reference sequence). V trimming: 0 bases; J trimming: 4 bases; junction bases outside the gene matches: 9. CDR3: CSARDPLAGGQGETQYF. The CDR3, as DNA: TGCAGTGCTAGAGATCCCCTAGCGGGGGGGCAGGGAGAGACCCAGTACTTC.

The gene calls are TRBV12-3 or TRBV12-4 and TRBJ2-7; D uncertain. V gave up 6 bases and J gave up 5 bases, with 11 bases separating them. This CDR3 has 12 residues. The CDR3 spells CASSPAMNEQYF. For the CDR3, the DNA is TGTGCCAGCAGCCCCGCAATGAACGAGCAGTACTTC.

This rearrangement joins TRBV27 to TRBJ1-2, with TRBD1 matching 8 bases. V gave up 1 base and J gave up 2 bases; unmatched junction bases: 6. CDR3 size: 16 residues. The germline CDR1 and CDR2 sequences are MNHEY and SMNVEV (reference sequence). CDR3 coding DNA: TGTGCCAGCAGTTTATTATCAGGGGGCCACAACTATGGCTACACCTTC. Amino acid sequence: CASSLLSGGHNYGYTF.

Only a few counts were recorded for this clonotype. This chain links TRBV2 with TRBJ1-2; TRBD1 aligns across 10 bases. The CDR3 totals 13 residues. CDR1 is SNHLY, CDR2 FYNNEI, per germline. V dropped 4 bases and J dropped 8; count of bases not matched to a gene: 4. The CDR3, as DNA: TGTGCCAGCAGTGGACAGGGGGCAGAAGGCTACACCTTC. The encoded protein is CASSGQGAEGYTF.